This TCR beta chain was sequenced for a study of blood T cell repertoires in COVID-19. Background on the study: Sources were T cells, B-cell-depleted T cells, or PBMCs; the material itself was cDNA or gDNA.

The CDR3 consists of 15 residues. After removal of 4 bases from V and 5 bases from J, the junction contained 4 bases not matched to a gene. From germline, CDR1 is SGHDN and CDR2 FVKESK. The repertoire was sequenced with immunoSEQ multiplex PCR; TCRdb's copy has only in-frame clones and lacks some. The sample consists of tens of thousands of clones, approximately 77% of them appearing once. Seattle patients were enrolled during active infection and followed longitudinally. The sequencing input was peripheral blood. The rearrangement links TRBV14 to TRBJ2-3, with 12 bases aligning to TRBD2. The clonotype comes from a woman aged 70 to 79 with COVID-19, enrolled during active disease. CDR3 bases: TGTGCCAGCAGCCCAGGGACTAGCGGGTTAGATACGCAGTATTTT. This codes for CASSPGTSGLDTQYF.